This TCR beta chain is drawn from a study of blood T cell repertoires in COVID-19 (dated by TCRdb to between 2020 and 2021). Describing the broader study: Samples from collaborators originated in the United States, Italy and Spain and spanned both the acute and convalescent phases of COVID-19. Subjects who had been exposed to COVID-19, were actively infected with it, or had recovered from it provided the deeply sampled blood TCRbeta repertoires that made up the dataset. The material from the prospective study consisted of cDNA or gDNA derived from T cells, B-cell-depleted T cells, or PBMCs. A freely available public database, intended as a resource for researchers studying the immune response to SARS-CoV-2, is where the repertoires were released. Where HLA class I and class II types were available, the types were taken from metadata supplied by the sample provider, not from assay-based typing. A de-identified subject ID, COVID-19 status, age in years and sex were almost always included in the sample metadata. The samples were drawn from the first 160 participants of the ongoing ImmuneRACE study and from over 950 subjects provided by 6 global collaborators. The study at large found these results: Clinical and demographic metadata were provided uncurated, with the amount varying by source and participant.

Taken from cysteine to phenylalanine, the CDR3 has 16 residues. The sequence is cut down to CDR3 DNA, 48 bases in frame from base 1. The germline V gene yields MNHEY for CDR1 and SVGAGI for CDR2. V is shortened by 0 bases, J by 3 bases, and the region joining them spans 11 bases. As concerns this clone: The clone's antigen remains unknown. Per-nucleotide qualities are absent, and no much larger clonotype sits a single base away.

TCRbeta CDR3 regions were amplified from genomic DNA by means of the immunoSEQ Assay, a bias-controlled multiplex PCR. Per the original workflow: The number of nucleated cells in each sample was estimated by amplification of reference gene primers within the assay. To quantify the absolute abundance of each unique TCRbeta CDR3 rearrangement, sequence reads were collapsed and filtered. For each sample, productive Simpson clonality was calculated as the square root of Simpson's diversity index over productive rearrangements. TCRdb's version of the immuneACCESS table is confined to in-frame rearrangements and falls short of the full clone set. An unresolved V gene accounts for under half of the shortfall where checked; the remainder is of unknown origin. V and J calls and clone size come straight from that table; D and trimming were deduced from the DNA. This sample gives about 250,000 clones in total; nearly 90% of them show up just once. Approximately 2.1% of the sample rests with the top ten.

At one collaborating source in Seattle, patients were enrolled during active infection and were followed longitudinally through the course of disease. The collaborating institutions used their own protocols to collect whole blood in K2EDTA tubes. For TCRbeta analysis, collaborators shipped samples in one of three forms: frozen whole blood, isolated PBMCs, or DNA extracted from either of those sample types. The sample taken for sequencing was peripheral blood. The rearrangement joined TRBV6-5 to TRBJ1-4; no confident D gene assignment can be made. This TCR derives from a woman between 55 and 75 years old with COVID-19, enrolled during active disease. The CDR3 reads CASSYSNNRANEKLFF. In nucleotides, the sequence is TGTGCCAGCAGTTACTCGAATAACAGAGCTAATGAAAAACTGTTTTTT.